Listed here are 30 T cell receptor beta chains from one sample, sequenced in a study of shared clonotypes between healthy human individuals. Naive-designated CD8 cells lacked CD45RO, were positively enriched for CCR7, and omitted terminally differentiated effector memory CD45RA+ cells. Measured with immunoSEQ multiplex PCR; TCRdb has only the in-frame clones, and not every one. Among over 2 million clones listed, about 95% were seen once. Sequenced material: naive CD8+ T cells sorted from blood. Every receptor here comes from a young man in good health.

The genes are TRBV5-1 and TRBJ2-5, with 8 bases lining up with TRBD1. The CDR3 has 14 residues. V dropped 4 bases and J dropped 4; count of bases not matched to a gene: 6. Germline V lookup: CDR1 SGHRS, CDR2 YFSETQ. The CDR3 DNA sequence: TGCGCCAGCAGCCATCCAGGGGGCGCAGAGACCCAGTACTTC. This codes for CASSHPGGAETQYF. Together with reference TRBV5-1 and TRBJ2-5, the CDR3 gives the full variable domain: KAGVTQTPRYLIKTRGQQVTLSCSPISGHRSVSWYQQTPGQGLQFLFEYFSETQRNKGNFPGRFSGRQFSNSRSEMNVSTLELGDSALYLCASSHPGGAETQYFGPGTRLLVL.

The V and J genes are TRBV6-1 and TRBJ1-3; perhaps TRBD1 as D (6 bases). This CDR3 is built from 15 residues. Germline V gene data show CDR1 as MNHNS and CDR2 as SASEGT. V lost 8 bases, J lost 7 bases, and 21 bases lay in between. The CDR3 DNA is TGTGCCAGCGTCTACAGGGCAGATCAAGGGAACACCATATATTTT. Encoded protein: CASVYRADQGNTIYF.

V usage is TRBV9 and J usage is TRBJ1-3, with 7 positions matching TRBD1. This CDR3 is built from 15 residues. Germline V CDR1 and CDR2: SGDLS, YYNGEE. The V segment lost 3 bases and the J segment 4 bases; nucleotides outside the gene matches: 7. The CDR3 spells CASSAFTGAGNTIYF. In DNA, the CDR3 is TGTGCCAGCAGCGCATTTACAGGGGCCGGAAACACCATATATTTT. Using reference TRBV9 and TRBJ1-3 for the parts outside the CDR3, the full variable domain is DSGVTQTPKHLITATGQRVTLRCSPRSGDLSVYWYQQSLDQGLQFLIQYYNGEERAKGNILERFSAQQFPDLHSELNLSSLELGDSALYFCASSAFTGAGNTIYFGEGSWLTVV.

This chain links TRBV6-1 with TRBJ2-3, with a weak D call TRBD1 (5 bases). Germline V gives CDR1 MNHNS, CDR2 SASEGT. The CDR3 sequence is 18 residues long. V lost 3 bases, J lost 0 bases, and 19 bases lay in between. The CDR3 region has the DNA TGTGCCAGCAGTGACGCAGGGCCCTATTATACTAGCACAGATACGCAGTATTTT. Protein product: CASSDAGPYYTSTDTQYF.

V gene TRBV27 combines with J gene TRBJ2-2; unclear D gene. This CDR3 spans 16 amino acids. From germline, CDR1 is MNHEY and CDR2 SMNVEV (reference sequence). Deletions cut 1 base from V and 0 bases from J, with 9 bases between. CDR3 in amino acids: CASSLYAGPNTGELFF. As DNA, the CDR3 is TGTGCCAGCAGTTTATATGCTGGGCCGAACACCGGGGAGCTGTTTTTT.

This clone appeared once. The chain employs TRBV11-2 and TRBJ2-5, with a possible D match to TRBD1 (5 bases). Deletions cut 1 base from V and 3 bases from J, with 12 bases between. The CDR3 contains 15 residues. Germline lookup yields CDR1 SGHAT and CDR2 FQNNGV. The CDR3 DNA reads TGTGCCAGCAGCTTAGGGTTGGGGCCGAAAGAGACCCAGTACTTC. Its translation: CASSLGLGPKETQYF.

The V gene is TRBV4-3, the J gene TRBJ1-1; 11 bases map to TRBD1. This CDR3 has 15 amino acids. The V segment lost 0 bases and the J segment 8 bases; nucleotides outside the gene matches: 5. Looked up from germline, CDR1 is LGHNA and CDR2 is YSLEER. This CDR3 reads CASSQDSDRGQEAFF. In nucleotides, the CDR3 is TGCGCCAGCAGCCAAGATTCGGACAGGGGGCAGGAAGCTTTCTTT.

The chain is built from TRBV16 and TRBJ1-3; D is undetermined. V was cut by 2 bases and J by 0 bases, with 14 bases left in between. The CDR3 totals 17 residues. The V gene's germline CDR1 is KGHSY and CDR2 FQNENV. In DNA, the CDR3 is TGTGCCAGCAGCCAAAGTTTACCGTCGTACTCTGGAAACACCATATATTTT. Its translation: CASSQSLPSYSGNTIYF.

As for this clone: Different DNA sequences within this sample yield the same CDR3. This chain joins TRBV27 and TRBJ2-1, with D perhaps TRBD2 (6 bases). Germline lookup yields CDR1 MNHEY and CDR2 SMNVEV (reference sequence). Trimming stripped 3 bases from V and 1 base from J, with 7 bases between. This CDR3 comprises 14 residues. CDR3 sequence: CASSLAGSYNEQFF. The CDR3 DNA follows: TGTGCCAGCAGTTTGGCGGGGTCCTACAATGAGCAGTTCTTC.

This rearrangement joins TRBV14 to TRBJ1-2; D is unresolved. The V end was cut by 4 bases, the J end by 8 bases, with 23 bases between. The length of the CDR3 is 16 residues. The germline gives CDR1 SGHDN, CDR2 FVKESK. In DNA, the CDR3 is TGTGCCAGCAGCCTATCGGACTTTTCTGCGGTGTGGGGCTACACCTTC. It codes for CASSLSDFSAVWGYTF.

This chain connects TRBV7-9 to TRBJ1-6, with D perhaps matching TRBD1 (5 bases). The CDR3 length is 18 residues. Germline assignment: CDR1 SEHNR and CDR2 FQNEAQ (reference sequence). V was cut by 1 base and J by 0 bases, with 13 bases left in between. CDR3 residues: CASSLGPGQSSYNSPLHF. The CDR3 nucleotides read TGTGCCAGCAGCTTAGGCCCAGGGCAGAGCTCCTATAATTCACCCCTCCACTTT.

This chain uses TRBV7-9 with TRBJ2-2; D unclear. Germline loops: CDR1 SEHNR, CDR2 FQNEAQ (reference sequence). The length of the CDR3 is 14 residues. Deletions cut 5 bases from V and 3 bases from J, with 10 bases between. The CDR3 DNA sequence: TGTGCCAGCAGCCCCCCCCTAGACACCGGGGAGCTGTTTTTT. It specifies CASSPPLDTGELFF. Full variable domain (missing parts from reference TRBV7-9 and TRBJ2-2): DTGVSQNPRHKITKRGQNVTFRCDPISEHNRLYWYRQTLGQGPEFLTYFQNEAQLEKSRLLSDRFSAERPKGSFSTLEIQRTEQGDSAMYLCASSPPLDTGELFFGEGSRLTVL.

In regard to this clone: Other DNA sequences in the sample encode the same CDR3. V usage is TRBV6-5 and J usage is TRBJ1-6; 8 positions match TRBD1. The CDR3 runs to 14 residues. In germline, CDR1 is MNHEY, CDR2 SVGAGI. Losses at the gene ends were 0 bases for V and 10 bases for J; bases not matched to a gene: 2. The CDR3 loop is CASSYSGQGSPLHF. CDR3 in DNA: TGTGCCAGCAGTTACTCCGGACAGGGCTCACCCCTCCACTTT.

The chain has TRBV9 and TRBJ2-1; TRBD2 aligns across 7 bases. Per the germline V gene, CDR1 is SGDLS and CDR2 is YYNGEE. CDR3 length: 15 residues. Trimming cost V 3 bases and J 10 bases; bases outside gene matches: 13. As DNA, the CDR3 is TGTGCCAGCAGCGGTAGCGGGTTGGGCGGCTGGGAGCAGTTCTTC. Residues: CASSGSGLGGWEQFF.

This rearrangement joins TRBV4-3 to TRBJ2-2, with unresolved D. Germline V CDR1 and CDR2: LGHNA, YSLEER. V was clipped by 0 bases and J by 6 bases, with 14 bases between them. The CDR3 is made up of 16 amino acids. CDR3 residues: CASSQDRLGLPGELFF. The CDR3, as DNA: TGCGCCAGCAGCCAAGATAGGCTAGGCCTACCCGGGGAGCTGTTTTTT.

The V call is TRBV11-2, the J call TRBJ2-1; 8 positions match TRBD1. CDR3 size: 14 residues. The J segment lost 8 bases and the V segment lost 1 base, leaving 4 bases of the junction unmatched. CDR1 and CDR2 (germline): SGHAT, FQNNGV. Written as DNA, the CDR3 is TGTGCCAGCAGCTTAGGGACAGGGATCGATGAGCAGTTCTTC. It codes for CASSLGTGIDEQFF.

The genes are TRBV11-2 and TRBJ2-7; D remains unclear. The CDR3 is 12 amino acids. Germline CDR1 is SGHAT and CDR2 is FQNNGV. V dropped 0 bases and J dropped 4 bases, with 4 bases sitting between them. CDR3 protein: CASSLEWYEQYF. DNA for the CDR3: TGTGCCAGCAGCTTAGAATGGTACGAGCAGTACTTC. Looking up the rest from reference TRBV11-2 and TRBJ2-7 gives the full variable domain: EAGVAQSPRYKIIEKRQSVAFWCNPISGHATLYWYQQILGQGPKLLIQFQNNGVVDDSQLPKDRFSAERLKGVDSTLKIQPAKLEDSAVYLCASSLEWYEQYFGPGTRLTVT.

This sequence joins TRBV29-1 and TRBJ2-1; D is possibly TRBD2 (7 bases). The CDR3 contains 16 residues. Germline V gene data show CDR1 as SQVTM and CDR2 as ANQGSEA. V lost 0 bases and J 2 bases, leaving 14 bases between the germline ends. The CDR3 DNA follows: TGCAGCGTTGAAGAATTGGGCGGGGGCCCCTACAATGAGCAGTTCTTC. Translated: CSVEELGGGPYNEQFF.

The V gene is TRBV4-1, the J gene TRBJ2-7; D unresolved. Germline V gene sequence: CDR1 MGHRA, CDR2 YSYEKL. The CDR3 runs to 15 residues. V was trimmed by 6 bases and J by 6 bases, leaving 21 bases between them. The CDR3 DNA sequence: TGCGCCAGCAGAACAAGCGACACGTCCGCTGGCGAGCAGTACTTC. This gives the protein CASRTSDTSAGEQYF.

The chain links TRBV7-8 to TRBJ2-7; D is ambiguous. Germline V gene data show CDR1 as SGHVS and CDR2 as FQNEAQ. V was clipped by 5 bases and J by 1 base, with 12 bases between them. This CDR3 is built from 14 residues. In DNA form, the CDR3 reads TGTGCCAGCAGCGCTGAACTCCGGTCCTACGAGCAGTACTTC. Translation gives CASSAELRSYEQYF.

V usage is TRBV29-1 and J usage is TRBJ1-2; the D gene is possibly TRBD1 (5 bases). V was cut by 4 bases and J by 4 bases, with 13 bases left in between. The germline V gene has CDR1 SQVTM and CDR2 ANQGSEA. The CDR3 has 13 residues. The CDR3 DNA reads as TGCAGCGTTGTTGATACGGGGGGCTATGGCTACACCTTC. Its translation is CSVVDTGGYGYTF. The full variable domain, rest sourced from reference TRBV29-1 and TRBJ1-2, is SAVISQKPSRDICQRGTSLTIQCQVDSQVTMMFWYRQQPGQSLTLIATANQGSEATYESGFVIDKFPISRPNLTFSTLTVSNMSPEDSSIYLCSVVDTGGYGYTFGSGTRLTVV.

The rearrangement joins TRBV6-6 to TRBJ2-1, with D maybe TRBD2 (6 bases). CDR3 length: 16 amino acids. The germline gives CDR1 MNHNY, CDR2 SVGAGI (reference sequence). V was trimmed by 4 bases and J by 2 bases, leaving 15 bases between them. The CDR3 sequence is CASSSRDFPTYNEQFF. CDR3 coding DNA: TGTGCCAGCAGTTCCCGGGACTTCCCTACCTACAATGAGCAGTTCTTC.

The chain uses TRBV11-2 and TRBJ2-7; D ambiguous. Trimming took off 5 bases at V and 3 bases at J, with 20 bases between the two ends. Germline CDR1 reads SGHAT; CDR2 reads FQNNGV. This CDR3 contains 16 residues. CDR3 DNA sequence: TGTGCCAGCAGCGTGCCGGGCCTCCTTTTGAGCTACGAGCAGTACTTC. This translates into CASSVPGLLLSYEQYF.

The J gene is TRBJ1-1, the V gene TRBV7-2, with no clear D. The V and J ends lost 2 bases and 5 bases respectively, with 6 bases between them. This CDR3 has 12 amino acids. Germline loops: CDR1 SGHTA, CDR2 FQGNSA. CDR3 sequence (DNA): TGTGCCAGCAGCTTAATCGAAACTGAAGCTTTCTTT. It translates to CASSLIETEAFF.

This chain connects TRBV19 to TRBJ2-1; no firm D call. The CDR3 loop spans 10 amino acids. V was cut by 6 bases and J by 5 bases, with 2 bases left in between. The germline V gene has CDR1 LNHDA and CDR2 SQIVND (reference sequence). CDR3 coding DNA: TGTGCCAGTAGCCACAATGAGCAGTTCTTC. This gives the protein CASSHNEQFF.

This clone was seen a single time. This rearrangement joins TRBV5-1 to TRBJ2-5; TRBD2 agrees at 8 bases. The J segment lost 3 bases and the V segment lost 0 bases, leaving 7 bases of the junction unmatched. There are 16 residues in the CDR3. Per the germline V gene, CDR1 is SGHRS and CDR2 is YFSETQ. The CDR3 sequence: CASSLGASGREETQYF. CDR3 nucleotide sequence: TGCGCCAGCAGCTTGGGGGCTAGCGGGCGGGAAGAGACCCAGTACTTC.

The V and J genes are TRBV30 and TRBJ1-6; no clear D. Germline V gives CDR1 GTSNPN, CDR2 SVGIG (reference sequence). The CDR3 length is 15 residues. Trimming left V 5 bases short and J 8 bases short, with 19 bases between. The DNA for the CDR3 is TGTGCCTGGGCGCTGGGTTCGGGGAGTGATTCACCCCTCCACTTT. Translated, it gives CAWALGSGSDSPLHF.

The genes are TRBV19 and TRBJ2-7, with D perhaps TRBD1 (6 bases). The CDR3 is 14 residues long. Germline CDR1 LNHDA, CDR2 SQIVND (reference sequence). V shed 5 bases and J shed 3 bases, with 14 bases lying between them. The CDR3, as DNA: TGTGCCAGTAGTCTCACGACAGGTCTCTACGAGCAGTACTTC. Residues: CASSLTTGLYEQYF. Filled out from reference TRBV19 and TRBJ2-7, the complete variable domain reads DGGITQSPKYLFRKEGQNVTLSCEQNLNHDAMYWYRQDPGQGLRLIYYSQIVNDFQKGDIAEGYSVSREKKESFPLTVTSAQKNPTAFYLCASSLTTGLYEQYFGPGTRLTVT.

About this clone: At the DNA level, this CDR3 is encoded by other sequences in the same sample as well. The J gene is TRBJ2-7, the V gene TRBV30; the match to TRBD2 covers 7 bases. The germline gives CDR1 GTSNPN, CDR2 SVGIG (reference sequence). V shed 4 bases and J 4 bases; nucleotides not matched to a gene: 1. This CDR3 region has 11 residues. This CDR3 is CAWMGGYEQYF. CDR3 sequence (DNA): TGTGCCTGGATGGGGGGGTACGAGCAGTACTTC. The full variable domain, completed using reference TRBV30 and TRBJ2-7, is SQTIHQWPATLVQPVGSPLSLECTVEGTSNPNLYWYRQAAGRGLQLLFYSVGIGQISSEVPQNLSASRPQDRQFILSSKKLLLSDSGFYLCAWMGGYEQYFGPGTRLTVT.

This clone was counted a single time. This chain connects TRBV14 to TRBJ2-1; 11 bases match TRBD1. Per germline, CDR1 SGHDN and CDR2 FVKESK. The V and J ends lost 3 bases and 7 bases, in that order; junction bases with no gene match: 8. This CDR3 is built from 16 residues. CDR3 amino acids: CASSHPRDRGWNEQFF. The CDR3 DNA reads as TGTGCCAGCAGCCATCCCCGGGACAGGGGGTGGAATGAGCAGTTCTTC.